The 18 T cell receptor beta chains given below trace back to one sample, sequenced in a study of identical twins. TCRdb ran MiXCR on the 5' RACE reads and lists one entry per CDR3 protein. The repertoire includes 1.5 million to 2 million distinct CDR3 sequences, about 31% of them detected once, and less than 0.35% sits in the top ten. The source material was cord blood. These TCRs come from a newborn girl in good health.

J is TRBJ2-3 and V is TRBV5-1; tentative D call: TRBD2 (6 bases). V was shortened by 0 bases and J by 7 bases, with 21 bases between the two germline ends. This CDR3 is 17 amino acids long. CDR1 is SGHRS and CDR2 is YFSETQ in the germline V gene. CDR3 protein: CASSLARTTTFVNTQYF. CDR3 DNA: TGCGCCAGCAGCTTGGCCCGGACTACTACGTTCGTGAATACGCAGTATTTT.

This clonotype was observed a handful of times. V usage is TRBV7-2 and J usage is TRBJ1-6; D might be TRBD1 (6 bases). The CDR3 has 15 residues. V was clipped by 2 bases and J by 8 bases, with 13 bases between them. Germline CDR1 and CDR2: SGHTA and FQGNSA. CDR3 sequence reads: CASSLLQGGDSPLHF. The CDR3 nucleotides are TGTGCCAGCAGCTTACTACAGGGTGGCGATTCACCCCTCCACTTT. The full variable domain, rest sourced from reference TRBV7-2 and TRBJ1-6, is GAGVSQSPSNKVTEKGKDVELRCDPISGHTALYWYRQSLGQGLEFLIYFQGNSAPDKSGLPSDRFSAERTGGSVSTLTIQRTQQEDSAVYLCASSLLQGGDSPLHFGNGTRLTVT.

The chain has TRBV14 and TRBJ1-3; no clear D. V gave up 0 bases and J gave up 4 bases, with 10 bases separating them. Germline CDR1 and CDR2: SGHDN and FVKESK. This CDR3 is built from 15 residues. CDR3 sequence: CASSQDAGRGNTIYF. For the CDR3, the DNA is TGTGCCAGCAGCCAAGATGCGGGGAGAGGAAACACCATATATTTT.

The V gene is TRBV20-1, the J gene TRBJ2-3; 7 bases align to TRBD2. V shed 2 bases and J 0 bases; nucleotides not matched to a gene: 5. The CDR3 totals 15 residues. Germline V gene lookup returns CDR1 DFQATT and CDR2 SNEGSKA (reference sequence). The CDR3: CSARSVAGSTDTQYF. The CDR3 region has the DNA TGCAGTGCTAGATCGGTAGCGGGTAGCACAGATACGCAGTATTTT.

The J gene is TRBJ1-1, the V gene TRBV20-1; TRBD1 aligns across 8 bases. V trimming: 0 bases; J trimming: 6 bases; junction bases outside the gene matches: 9. The CDR3 sequence is 15 residues long. Germline CDR1 and CDR2: DFQATT and SNEGSKA (reference sequence). The CDR3 DNA follows: TGCAGTGCTAGAGATTCGGGCAGGGGGCAGGCTGAAGCTTTCTTT. This gives the protein CSARDSGRGQAEAFF.

There are many counts of this clonotype. The chain recombines TRBV27 with TRBJ2-1; D is uncertain. The CDR3 length is 14 residues. Germline CDR1 and CDR2: MNHEY and SMNVEV (reference sequence). Trimming removed 5 bases at V and 0 bases at J, with 8 bases between. The CDR3 nucleotides are TGTGCCAGCAGTCCGCCGAGCTCCTACAATGAGCAGTTCTTC. Translating gives CASSPPSSYNEQFF.

This clonotype came up once. The gene calls are TRBV13 and TRBJ2-1, with a weak D call TRBD2 (6 bases). From germline, CDR1 is PRHDT and CDR2 FYEKMQ (reference sequence). This CDR3 contains 15 residues. Trimming stripped 4 bases from V and 5 bases from J, with 15 bases between. Written as DNA, the CDR3 is TGTGCCAGCAGCTCTCGACTAGGCCTAGACAATGAGCAGTTCTTC. It specifies CASSSRLGLDNEQFF.

This clonotype turned up a few times. The chain combines TRBV28 with TRBJ2-7; 7 bases map to TRBD1. Germline CDR1 and CDR2: MDHEN and SYDVKM. V shed 5 bases, J shed 7 bases, and the junction held 11 bases outside the gene matches. CDR3 size: 14 residues. The CDR3, as DNA: TGTGCCAGCAGTCTTCCCTACAGGGGTAGGGAGCAGTACTTC. This translates into CASSLPYRGREQYF. Drawing the rest from reference TRBV28 and TRBJ2-7, the complete variable domain is DVKVTQSSRYLVKRTGEKVFLECVQDMDHENMFWYRQDPGLGLRLIYFSYDVKMKEKGDIPEGYSVSREKKERFSLILESASTNQTSMYLCASSLPYRGREQYFGPGTRLTVT.

This chain joins TRBV6-1 and TRBJ2-1, with D possibly TRBD2 on 6 matching bases. This CDR3 region has 17 residues. Germline V gives CDR1 MNHNS, CDR2 SASEGT. Trimming cost V 6 bases and J 7 bases, with 25 bases left between them. CDR3 bases: TGTGCCAGCAGGCACCGGATTCGGGACTCGGCTGGGAATGAGCAGTTCTTC. Residues: CASRHRIRDSAGNEQFF.

V usage is TRBV27 and J usage is TRBJ2-7, with D possibly being TRBD1 or TRBD2 (5 bases each). This CDR3 is 14 amino acids long. The V gene's germline CDR1 is MNHEY and CDR2 SMNVEV (reference sequence). V was shortened by 4 bases and J by 5 bases, with 15 bases between the two germline ends. This CDR3 is CASSYRDPGNEQYF. CDR3 DNA sequence: TGTGCCAGCAGTTACCGGGACCCTGGGAACGAGCAGTACTTC.

The sample holds a few counts of this clonotype. The genes are TRBV20-1 and TRBJ2-7; D is uncertain. The CDR3 has 13 amino acids. Germline V gene sequence: CDR1 DFQATT, CDR2 SNEGSKA (reference sequence). Between the trimmed V and J ends, which lost 6 bases and 0 bases, there was a span of 12 bases. CDR3 loop: CSAPMGNSYEQYF. For the CDR3, the DNA is TGCAGTGCCCCGATGGGGAACTCCTACGAGCAGTACTTC.

The chain links TRBV7-2 to TRBJ2-1; TRBD2 matches at 11 bases. Near its end, the DNA agrees better with TRBJ2-7, so the J call may be wrong. The CDR3 consists of 16 residues. Germline CDR1 and CDR2: SGHTA and FQGNSA. The CDR3 protein is CASSATSGANSNEQYF. DNA for the CDR3: TGTGCCAGCAGCGCGACTAGCGGGGCAAACTCAAATGAGCAGTACTTC.

This CDR3 is CASSYSRLLYEQYF. The CDR3 nucleotides are TGTGCCAGCAGTTACTCACGACTCCTTTACGAGCAGTACTTC. This chain joins TRBV6-2 or TRBV6-3 and TRBJ2-7; no reliable D call. V lost 0 bases and J lost 4, with 10 bases in between. The CDR3 covers 14 residues. Germline V gene lookup returns CDR1 MNHEY and CDR2 SVGEGT.

Many counts were recorded for this clonotype. V gene TRBV29-1 combines with J gene TRBJ2-1, with 12 bases that match TRBD2. This CDR3 has 14 residues. In germline, CDR1 is SQVTM, CDR2 ANQGSEA. J was trimmed by 2 bases and V by 5 bases; bases with no gene match: 1. CDR3 DNA: TGCAGCGTTCGGACTAGCGGGACCTACAATGAGCAGTTCTTC. Its protein product is CSVRTSGTYNEQFF.

The rearrangement joins TRBV10-3 to TRBJ2-5; weak D call: TRBD1 (6 bases). Trimming cost V 4 bases and J 1 base, with 10 bases left between them. CDR1 is ENHRY, CDR2 SYGVKD, per germline. CDR3 length: 14 amino acids. CDR3 sequence (DNA): TGTGCCATCAGTGTACAGGGTTCCCAAGAGACCCAGTACTTC. Protein sequence: CAISVQGSQETQYF.

As concerns this clonotype: A much more abundant neighbour one base away suggests this may be a read error. The CDR3 DNA follows: TGTGCCACCAGTGATTCGGGACAGGGTGGGAAAGCGACCCAGTACTTC. Its protein product is CATSDSGQGGKATQYF. The chain uses TRBV24-1 and TRBJ2-5; 9 positions match TRBD1. The CDR3 contains 16 residues. V trimming: 2 bases; J trimming: 7 bases; junction bases outside the gene matches: 10. Germline lookup yields CDR1 KGHDR and CDR2 SFDVKD.

V is TRBV7-8 and J is TRBJ2-7; D call uncertain. This CDR3 is 14 amino acids long. Between the trimmed V and J ends, which lost 4 bases and 4 bases, there was a span of 14 bases. CDR1 and CDR2 from the germline V gene are SGHVS and FQNEAQ. The CDR3 DNA reads TGTGCCAGCAGCTCCGGGCCTGGAGTTTACGAGCAGTACTTC. Amino acids: CASSSGPGVYEQYF.

This clonotype was detected a few times. V is TRBV12-3 or TRBV12-4 and J is TRBJ1-2, with unresolved D. V was cut by 5 bases and J by 4 bases, with 14 bases left in between. The length of the CDR3 is 14 residues. Written as DNA, the CDR3 is TGTGCCAGCAGTCTAACCCGGGAGCCCTATGGCTACACCTTC. Its translation: CASSLTREPYGYTF.